Below are 2 T cell receptor beta chains sequenced from a single sample in a study of blood T cell repertoires in COVID-19. Profiling relied on immunoSEQ multiplex PCR, and the TCRdb table lists in-frame clones only, not all of them. The repertoire holds some 50,000 clones, about 84% seen once, with roughly 2.1% in the top ten. Sample: peripheral blood. All receptors come from an older woman with acute or convalescent COVID-19.

The V and J genes are TRBV10-1 and TRBJ2-2; D is perhaps TRBD2 (6 bases). Trimming shortened V by 4 bases and J by 5 bases, and 14 bases separated the two germline ends. Germline V lookup: CDR1 WNHNN, CDR2 SYGVQD (reference sequence). CDR3 length: 15 amino acids. In DNA, the CDR3 is TGCGCCAGCAGTGCGCGGCAGGGAGGTACCGGGGAGCTGTTTTTT. Its translation is CASSARQGGTGELFF.

This clone has just a few counts. The V call is TRBV5-1, the J call TRBJ2-7; a possible D gene is TRBD1 (6 bases). Germline lookup yields CDR1 SGHRS and CDR2 YFSETQ. The ends were cut back, 0 bases at V and 5 bases at J, with 15 bases in the middle. The CDR3 covers 15 residues. The CDR3 region is CASSLAQGLYDEQYF. The CDR3 nucleotides read TGCGCCAGCAGCTTGGCACAGGGTCTCTACGACGAGCAGTACTTC.